The sequence of this T cell receptor (beta chain) was determined in a study of naive and memory T cell subsets. The CDR3 has 13 amino acids. CDR1 is MNHEY and CDR2 is SMNVEV in the germline V gene (reference sequence). V was cut by 4 bases and J by 7 bases, with 11 bases left in between. The SP2 primer and nested alpha and beta constant region primers amplified ligated cDNA in four rounds. For blood and skin samples, reverse transcription used TCR alpha and beta constant primers. TCRdb called the 5' RACE reads again in MiXCR, with one record for every CDR3 protein. The sample shows 32,000 or so distinct CDR3 sequences, 16% of them seen only once. Broader study findings: This RNA-based method may be sensitive to activation-related transcript changes.

On this clonotype itself: The antigen is unknown.

A UMI-containing oligonucleotide was joined by 3' ligation to the TCR cDNA template. Whole blood, 2.5 ml, came from adult healthy volunteers. Cells were not sorted; total RNA input targeted roughly 1 to 1000 ng. The sequence was obtained from a female donor in good health. This rearrangement joins TRBV27 to TRBJ2-1, with D uncertain. This chain's CDR3 is CASSSGHGNEQFF. CDR3 in DNA: TGTGCCAGCAGTTCGGGCCACGGGAATGAGCAGTTCTTC.